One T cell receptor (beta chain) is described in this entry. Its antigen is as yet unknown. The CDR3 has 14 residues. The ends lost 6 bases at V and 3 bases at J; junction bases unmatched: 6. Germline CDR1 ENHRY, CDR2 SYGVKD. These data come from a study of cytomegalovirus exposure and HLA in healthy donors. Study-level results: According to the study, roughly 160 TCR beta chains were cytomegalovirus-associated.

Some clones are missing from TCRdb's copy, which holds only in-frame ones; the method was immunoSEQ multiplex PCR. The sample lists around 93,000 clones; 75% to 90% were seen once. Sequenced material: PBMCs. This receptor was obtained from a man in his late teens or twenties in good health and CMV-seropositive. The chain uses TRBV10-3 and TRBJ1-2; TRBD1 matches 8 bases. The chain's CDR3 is CAIREDRADYGYTF. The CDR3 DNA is TGTGCCATCAGAGAGGACAGGGCGGACTATGGCTACACCTTC.